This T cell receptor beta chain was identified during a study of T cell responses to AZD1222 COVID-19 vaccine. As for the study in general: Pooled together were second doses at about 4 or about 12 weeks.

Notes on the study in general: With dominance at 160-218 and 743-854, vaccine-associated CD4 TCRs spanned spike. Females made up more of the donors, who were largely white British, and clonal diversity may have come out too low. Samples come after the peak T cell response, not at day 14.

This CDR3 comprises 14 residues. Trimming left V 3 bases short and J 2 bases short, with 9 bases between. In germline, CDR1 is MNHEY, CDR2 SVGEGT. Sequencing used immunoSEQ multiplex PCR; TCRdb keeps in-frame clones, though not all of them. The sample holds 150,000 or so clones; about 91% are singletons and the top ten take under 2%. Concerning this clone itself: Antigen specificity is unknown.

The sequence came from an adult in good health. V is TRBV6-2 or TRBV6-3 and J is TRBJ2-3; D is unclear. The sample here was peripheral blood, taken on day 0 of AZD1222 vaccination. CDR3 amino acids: CASSYNAITDTQYF. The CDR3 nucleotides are TGTGCCAGCAGTTATAACGCAATCACAGATACGCAGTATTTT.